The TCR beta chain described here comes from a study of T cell responses to AZD1222 COVID-19 vaccine. Looking at the study overall: Doses given second, at about 4 or about 12 weeks, were pooled.

The CDR3 extends over 18 amino acids. The V gene end was trimmed by 5 bases and the J gene end by 2 bases; junction bases not matched to a gene: 15. Germline values: CDR1 SGHTS, CDR2 YDEGEE. Libraries were prepared by immunoSEQ multiplex PCR; TCRdb keeps only in-frame clonotypes and omits some of them. The table lists more than 95,000 clones, less than 90% of them singletons. Sample: peripheral blood, taken on day 0 of AZD1222 vaccination. The sequence derives from an adult in good health. The gene calls are TRBV5-8 and TRBJ2-1, with 8 bases aligning to TRBD1. CDR3 bases: TGTGCCAGCAGGCGAAATCCGGGACAGGTTTTTCCCTACAATGAGCAGTTCTTC. Encoded protein: CASRRNPGQVFPYNEQFF.